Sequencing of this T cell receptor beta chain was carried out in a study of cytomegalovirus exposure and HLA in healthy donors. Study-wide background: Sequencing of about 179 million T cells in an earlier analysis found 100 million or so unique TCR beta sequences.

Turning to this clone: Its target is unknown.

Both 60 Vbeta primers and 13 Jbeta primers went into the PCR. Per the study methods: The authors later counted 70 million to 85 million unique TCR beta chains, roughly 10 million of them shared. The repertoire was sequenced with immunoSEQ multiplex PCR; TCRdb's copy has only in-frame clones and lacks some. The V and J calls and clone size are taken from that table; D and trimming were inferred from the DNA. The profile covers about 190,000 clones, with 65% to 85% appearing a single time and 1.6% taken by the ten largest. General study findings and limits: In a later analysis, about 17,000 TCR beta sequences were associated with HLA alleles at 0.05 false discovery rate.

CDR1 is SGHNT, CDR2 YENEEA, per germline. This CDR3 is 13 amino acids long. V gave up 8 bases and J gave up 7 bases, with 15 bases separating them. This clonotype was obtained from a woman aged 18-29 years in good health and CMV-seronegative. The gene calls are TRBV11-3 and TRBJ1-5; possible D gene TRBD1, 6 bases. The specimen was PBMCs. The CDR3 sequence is CASWVTRGQPQHF. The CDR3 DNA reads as TGTGCCAGCTGGGTGACCAGGGGCCAGCCCCAGCATTTT.